These T cell receptor beta chains were read from a single sample in a study of STAT5B mutations in CD4+ large granular lymphocyte leukemia. Profiling relied on immunoSEQ multiplex PCR, and the TCRdb table lists in-frame clones only, not all of them. The sample lists about 40,000 clones, about four fifths occurring once. Sequenced input: CD4+ T cells from blood buffy coats. The receptors derive from a human donor in good health. Each CDR3 is given with its conserved first and last residue. The order of the fields is V gene, J gene, CDR3 length, D gene, clone size, CDR3 DNA, CDR3 protein. The D gene is left open where the match is weak. For some rows the clone size is stated as once, few or many, or as a class when expanded; others skip it.

v_gene: TRBV28; j_gene: TRBJ2-7; len: 17; d_gene: .; abundance: .; CDR3nt: TGTGCCACCCAGGACCGGGCAGGAGGTTCGATCCCCTACGAGCAGTACTTC; CDR3aa: CATQDRAGGSIPYEQYF
v_gene: TRBV5-1; j_gene: TRBJ1-1; len: 17; d_gene: .; abundance: few; CDR3nt: TGCGCCAGCAATCCCGGACAGTCGCCTCGTATGAACACTGAAGCTTTCTTT; CDR3aa: CASNPGQSPRMNTEAFF
v_gene: TRBV18; j_gene: TRBJ1-1; len: 14; d_gene: .; abundance: few; CDR3nt: TGTGCCAGCTCACGGGGGACACCGAACACTGAAGCTTTCTTT; CDR3aa: CASSRGTPNTEAFF
v_gene: TRBV7-8; j_gene: TRBJ2-7; len: 14; d_gene: .; abundance: .; CDR3nt: TGTGCCAGCAGTCCGAGAACGATGTGGGGCGAGCAGTACTTC; CDR3aa: CASSPRTMWGEQYF
v_gene: TRBV19; j_gene: TRBJ1-1; len: 14; d_gene: .; abundance: .; CDR3nt: TGTGCCAGTAGCAACACGGGACTTAACACTGAAGCTTTCTTT; CDR3aa: CASSNTGLNTEAFF
v_gene: TRBV9; j_gene: TRBJ1-2; len: 16; d_gene: TRBD1; abundance: .; CDR3nt: TGTGCCAGCAGTGAGAGATGGACAGGGGGCCGCTATGGCTACACCTTC; CDR3aa: CASSERWTGGRYGYTF
v_gene: TRBV5-8; j_gene: TRBJ2-5; len: 14; d_gene: .; abundance: .; CDR3nt: TGTGCCAGCAGCACTGGACAGCATCAAGAGACCCAGTACTTC; CDR3aa: CASSTGQHQETQYF
v_gene: TRBV7-9; j_gene: TRBJ1-1; len: 15; d_gene: .; abundance: .; CDR3nt: TGTGCCAGCAGCTTAACCGGGACCTCGAGCACTGAAGCTTTCTTT; CDR3aa: CASSLTGTSSTEAFF
v_gene: TRBV18; j_gene: TRBJ1-5; len: 17; d_gene: .; abundance: .; CDR3nt: TGTGCCAGCTCTACCGACCAGGGGCAAGGTAGCAATCAGCCCCAGCATTTT; CDR3aa: CASSTDQGQGSNQPQHF
v_gene: TRBV10-1; j_gene: TRBJ2-3; len: 17; d_gene: .; abundance: .; CDR3nt: TGCGCCAGCACCAGTGCCCTTAAACAGGGTAACACAGATACGCAGTATTTT; CDR3aa: CASTSALKQGNTDTQYF
v_gene: TRBV6-1; j_gene: TRBJ2-1; len: 17; d_gene: TRBD2; abundance: .; CDR3nt: TGTGCCAGCAGTGAATGGTTAAGCGGGAGGAGCTACAATGAGCAGTTCTTC; CDR3aa: CASSEWLSGRSYNEQFF
v_gene: TRBV30; j_gene: TRBJ2-1; len: 19; d_gene: TRBD2; abundance: .; CDR3nt: TGTGCCTGGAGTCGACTAGCGGGAGGTTTTATAGGGTCCTACAATGAGCAGTTCTTC; CDR3aa: CAWSRLAGGFIGSYNEQFF
v_gene: TRBV28; j_gene: TRBJ1-2; len: 12; d_gene: .; abundance: .; CDR3nt: TGTGCCAGCAGTTTGGGGACCTATGGCTACACCTTC; CDR3aa: CASSLGTYGYTF
v_gene: TRBV6-5; j_gene: TRBJ2-5; len: 12; d_gene: .; abundance: .; CDR3nt: TGTGCCAGCAGGATAAACCAAGAGACCCAGTACTTC; CDR3aa: CASRINQETQYF
v_gene: TRBV10-1; j_gene: TRBJ1-5; len: 16; d_gene: TRBD1; abundance: .; CDR3nt: TGCGCCAGCAGTGGGCCTGGGACAGATAGCAATCAGCCCCAGCATTTT; CDR3aa: CASSGPGTDSNQPQHF
v_gene: TRBV6-5; j_gene: TRBJ2-7; len: 15; d_gene: .; abundance: .; CDR3nt: TGTGCCAGCAGTTATTTCGGATCGAGCTCCTACGAGCAGTACTTC; CDR3aa: CASSYFGSSSYEQYF
v_gene: TRBV11-2; j_gene: TRBJ2-2; len: 15; d_gene: .; abundance: .; CDR3nt: TGTGCCAGCAGCTTAGCCCTGACCAGGGGCGGGGAGCTGTTTTTT; CDR3aa: CASSLALTRGGELFF
v_gene: TRBV6-1; j_gene: TRBJ1-6; len: 14; d_gene: .; abundance: .; CDR3nt: TGTGCCAGCGGGGAGCAGGGCCATAATTCACCCCTCCACTTT; CDR3aa: CASGEQGHNSPLHF
v_gene: TRBV30; j_gene: TRBJ2-3; len: 14; d_gene: .; abundance: .; CDR3nt: TGTGCCTGGAGTTTCGGGGATAGCACAGATACGCAGTATTTT; CDR3aa: CAWSFGDSTDTQYF
v_gene: TRBV5-6; j_gene: TRBJ1-2; len: 12; d_gene: .; abundance: .; CDR3nt: TGTGCCAGCGCTACCCGGACCTATGGCTACACCTTC; CDR3aa: CASATRTYGYTF